The clone carrying this TCR beta chain turned up a few times. Its antigen is unidentified. This sample's TCRbeta library carried unique molecular identifier barcodes. TCRdb passed the PCR reads through MiXCR, listing each CDR3 protein once. The sample carries around 700,000 distinct CDR3 sequences, over 10% recorded once. The sample belongs to a study of T-cell reconstitution after alpha-beta-depleted transplantation in children. Per germline, CDR1 SQVTM and CDR2 ANQGSEA. V shed 4 bases and J 2 bases; nucleotides not matched to a gene: 12. The CDR3 covers 18 residues. Study-level points and caveats: In patients about two months after transplant, alpha-beta T cells reportedly arose from several hundred expanded graft clones. Where some patients showed high TCRbeta diversity at day 60, it came from recipient T cells and thymic progenitors that had survived. T-cell numbers and diversity one year post-transplant derived largely from freshly generated T cells.

Material: PBMCs, obtained before TCRalphabeta/CD19-depleted stem cell transplant. The origin of this receptor is a girl aged 2 to 10 with congenital amegakaryocytic thrombocytopenia, due to receive a stem cell transplant. The chain couples TRBV29-1 to TRBJ2-1, with 12 bases that match TRBD2. The CDR3, as DNA: TGCAGCGTTGTCGGACTAGCGGGATCGGCGAAGGCCTACAATGAGCAGTTCTTC. As protein: CSVVGLAGSAKAYNEQFF.